This T cell receptor (beta chain) was retrieved from a study of shared clonotypes between healthy human individuals. Study conclusions and caveats: Naive subsets, compared against memory subsets, generally had larger estimated richness values.

Remarks on this clone: No antigen is known for it.

The sorted-subset replicate PCRs were given 150 to 200 ng DNA, which is tens of thousands of T cell genomes. The table came from immunoSEQ multiplex PCR; TCRdb's copy has only in-frame clones and leaves some out. In the table there are about 700,000 clones, 92% of which are singletons. Germline-derived CDR1 and CDR2 are SNHLY and FYNNEI. This CDR3 spans 14 amino acids. V was pared by 7 bases and J by 5 bases, with 17 bases between. Naive CD8 cells were CD45RO-negative, positively selected for CCR7, excluding terminally differentiated effector memory CD45RA+ cells. The source material was naive CD8+ T cells sorted from blood. The chain links TRBV2 to TRBJ1-2, with D possibly being TRBD1 (5 bases). The sequence was collected from a man aged 25 to 45 in good health. The CDR3 bases are TGTGCCAGCATCTACGGGGGGACCGATTATGGCTACACCTTC. It translates to CASIYGGTDYGYTF. The variable domain in full, completed from reference TRBV2 and TRBJ1-2, reads EPEVTQTPSHQVTQMGQEVILRCVPISNHLYFYWYRQILGQKVEFLVSFYNNEISEKSEIFDDQFSVERPDGSNFTLKIRSTKLEDSAMYFCASIYGGTDYGYTFGSGTRLTVV.